This T cell receptor (beta chain) was recorded in a study of blood T cells in healthy people across ages. It was with a sample-barcoded 5' primer and a J-beta primer mix that a second PCR of roughly 7 to 12 cycles was run. TCRdb re-derived calls from the 5' RACE reads in MiXCR, one entry per CDR3 protein. The sample lists roughly 2 million distinct CDR3 sequences; just under 50% were seen once. Trimming removed 5 bases from V and 5 bases from J, with 12 bases in between. The CDR3 extends over 13 amino acids. Germline CDR1 reads SEHNR; CDR2 reads FQNEAQ (reference sequence). The specimen was blood. The chain carries TRBV7-9 and TRBJ1-2, with unresolved D. This TCR derives from a middle-aged woman in good health. CDR3 sequence: CASSTPTDYGYTF. CDR3 bases: TGTGCCAGCAGCACACCCACAGATTATGGCTACACCTTC.